Sequencing of this T cell receptor beta chain was carried out in a study of blood T cell repertoires in COVID-19. Study summary: Spain, Italy and the United States supplied samples that represented acute and convalescent COVID-19.

TCRdb's table, derived via immunoSEQ multiplex PCR, lists solely in-frame clones and lacks some. The table records some 54,000 clones, around 86% of them present only once. Germline V gene data show CDR1 as LNHDA and CDR2 as SQIVND (reference sequence). There are 14 residues in the CDR3. V dropped 6 bases and J dropped 7; count of bases not matched to a gene: 4. This clone appeared a few times. This receptor was identified in a man aged 65 to 79 with active COVID-19. Sequenced sample: peripheral blood. The J gene is TRBJ1-6, the V gene TRBV19, with 9 bases aligning to TRBD1. In DNA, the CDR3 is TGTGCCAGTAGACTGGACAGGGGCAATTCACCCCTCCACTTT. Encoded protein: CASRLDRGNSPLHF. The full variable domain, in which reference TRBV19 and TRBJ1-6 provide the parts outside the CDR3, is DGGITQSPKYLFRKEGQNVTLSCEQNLNHDAMYWYRQDPGQGLRLIYYSQIVNDFQKGDIAEGYSVSREKKESFPLTVTSAQKNPTAFYLCASRLDRGNSPLHFGNGTRLTVT.